This record concerns one T cell receptor beta chain sequence. CDR1 is ENHRY, CDR2 SYGVKD, per germline. V dropped 3 bases and J dropped 7; count of bases not matched to a gene: 12. This CDR3 contains 16 residues. Amplified regions were TCR beta CDR3 sequences from RNA transcripts. First-round RT-PCR with HTBI primers amplified the TCR CDR3 region. TCRdb itself ran the multiplex PCR reads through MiXCR, one entry per CDR3 protein. The profile shows around 720,000 distinct CDR3 sequences, just over 35% of them singletons. This sample is part of a study of T cells in Graves' hyperthyroidism and ophthalmopathy.

This sequence originates from a middle-aged woman with Graves' hyperthyroidism. Source material: blood. The chain links TRBV10-3 to TRBJ1-5; TRBD1 matches 7 bases. CDR3 DNA sequence: TGTGCCATCAGTGAAGGGGCAGGGGGAGATTTACAGCCCCAGCATTTT. It yields the protein CAISEGAGGDLQPQHF.